The present T cell receptor (beta chain) was sequenced within a study of blood T cell repertoires in COVID-19. Overall study: Both acute and convalescent COVID-19 samples were obtained from the United States, Italy and Spain. From T cells, B-cell-depleted T cells, or PBMCs came the material, which was cDNA or gDNA.

Looked up from germline, CDR1 is SEHNR and CDR2 is FQNEAQ (reference sequence). Trimming took off 5 bases at V and 4 bases at J, with 14 bases between the two ends. The CDR3 contains 15 residues. Authors' processing steps: For nucleated cells, counts were estimated from reference gene primer amplification. Assay used: immunoSEQ multiplex PCR; TCRdb lists only in-frame clones, some missing. V, J and clone size reflect that table, while D and trimming were determined from the DNA. The table includes some 280,000 clones, around 90% detected once. The chain uses TRBV7-9 and TRBJ2-2; maybe TRBD2 (6 bases). Sequencing used peripheral blood. The TCR originated in a woman aged 35 to 49 who had recovered from COVID-19. The CDR3: CASSPVGGATGELFF. In DNA, the CDR3 is TGTGCCAGCAGCCCTGTCGGGGGAGCCACCGGGGAGCTGTTTTTT.